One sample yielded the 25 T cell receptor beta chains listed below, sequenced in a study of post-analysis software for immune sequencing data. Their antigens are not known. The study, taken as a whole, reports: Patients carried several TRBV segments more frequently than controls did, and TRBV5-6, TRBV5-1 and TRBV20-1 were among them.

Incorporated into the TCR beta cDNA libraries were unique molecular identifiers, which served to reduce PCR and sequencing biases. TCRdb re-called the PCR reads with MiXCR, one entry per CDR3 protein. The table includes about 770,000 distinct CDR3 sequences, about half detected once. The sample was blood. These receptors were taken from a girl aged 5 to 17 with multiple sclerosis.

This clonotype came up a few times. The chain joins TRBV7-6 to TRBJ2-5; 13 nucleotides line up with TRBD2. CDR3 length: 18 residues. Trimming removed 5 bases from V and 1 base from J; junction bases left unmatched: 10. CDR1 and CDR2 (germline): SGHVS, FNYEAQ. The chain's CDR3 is CASSRWTSGSKGQETQYF. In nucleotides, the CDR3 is TGTGCCAGCAGCCGATGGACTAGCGGGAGCAAGGGCCAAGAGACCCAGTACTTC.

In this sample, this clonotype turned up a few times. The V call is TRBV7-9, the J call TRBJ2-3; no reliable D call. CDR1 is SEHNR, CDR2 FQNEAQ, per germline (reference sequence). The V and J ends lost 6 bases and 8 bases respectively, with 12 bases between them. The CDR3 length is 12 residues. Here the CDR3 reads CASSFSTGTQYF. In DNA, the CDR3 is TGTGCCAGCAGTTTTTCCACGGGTACGCAGTATTTT.

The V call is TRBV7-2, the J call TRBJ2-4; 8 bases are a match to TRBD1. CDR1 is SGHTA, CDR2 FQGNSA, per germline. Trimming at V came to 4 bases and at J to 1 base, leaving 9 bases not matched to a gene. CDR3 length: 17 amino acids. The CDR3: CASSSGSTGGAKNIQYF. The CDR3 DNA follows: TGTGCCAGCAGCTCTGGTTCTACAGGGGGGGCCAAAAACATTCAGTACTTC.

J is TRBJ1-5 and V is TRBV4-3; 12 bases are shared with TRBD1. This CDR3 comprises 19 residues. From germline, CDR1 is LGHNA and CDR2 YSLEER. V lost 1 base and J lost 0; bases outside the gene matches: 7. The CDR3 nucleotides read TGCGCCAGCAGCCAAGCCCGGGACAGGGGGCCCCCTAGCAATCAGCCCCAGCATTTT. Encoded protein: CASSQARDRGPPSNQPQHF.

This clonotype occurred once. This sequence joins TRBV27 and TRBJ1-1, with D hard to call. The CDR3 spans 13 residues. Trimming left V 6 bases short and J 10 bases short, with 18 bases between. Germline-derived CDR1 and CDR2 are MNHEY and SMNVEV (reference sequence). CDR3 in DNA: TGTGCCAGCAGCCCCCAGAGGGTGAGCGCAGCTTTCTTT. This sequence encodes CASSPQRVSAAFF.

The CDR3 here is CASSLRPRDLSGGYTF. As DNA, the CDR3 is TGTGCCAGCAGCTTACGACCTAGGGACCTTTCGGGTGGCTACACCTTC. The chain employs TRBV7-9 and TRBJ1-2; maybe TRBD1 (5 bases). V shed 2 bases and J shed 7 bases, with 20 bases lying between them. This CDR3 is 16 amino acids long. From germline, CDR1 is SEHNR and CDR2 FQNEAQ (reference sequence).

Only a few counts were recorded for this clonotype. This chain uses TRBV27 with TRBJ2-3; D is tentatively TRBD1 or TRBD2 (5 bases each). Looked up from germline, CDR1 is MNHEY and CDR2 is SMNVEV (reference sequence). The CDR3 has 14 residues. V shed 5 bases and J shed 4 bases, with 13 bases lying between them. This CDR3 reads CASSPRGLSDTQYF. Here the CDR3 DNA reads TGTGCCAGCAGTCCCCGGGGCCTATCAGATACGCAGTATTTT.

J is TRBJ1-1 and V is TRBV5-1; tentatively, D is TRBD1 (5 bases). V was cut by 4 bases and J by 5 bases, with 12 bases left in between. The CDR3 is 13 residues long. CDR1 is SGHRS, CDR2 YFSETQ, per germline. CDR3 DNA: TGCGCCAGCAGCGGTGGATGGGGGACTGAAGCTTTCTTT. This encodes CASSGGWGTEAFF.

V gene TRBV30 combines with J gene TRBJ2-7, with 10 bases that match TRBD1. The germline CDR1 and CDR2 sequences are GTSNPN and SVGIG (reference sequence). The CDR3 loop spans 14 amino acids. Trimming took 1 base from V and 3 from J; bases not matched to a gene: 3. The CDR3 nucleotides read TGTGCCTGGAGTGCCCGGGACAGGGGCTACGAGCAGTACTTC. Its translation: CAWSARDRGYEQYF.

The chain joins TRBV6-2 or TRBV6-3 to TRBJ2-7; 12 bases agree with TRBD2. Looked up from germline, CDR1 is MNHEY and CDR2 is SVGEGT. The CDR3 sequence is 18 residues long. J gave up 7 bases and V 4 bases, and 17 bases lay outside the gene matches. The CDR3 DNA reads TGTGCCAGCAGTTTCCTACACAGTCGACTAGCGGGAGTGAGGGAGCAGTACTTC. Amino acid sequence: CASSFLHSRLAGVREQYF.

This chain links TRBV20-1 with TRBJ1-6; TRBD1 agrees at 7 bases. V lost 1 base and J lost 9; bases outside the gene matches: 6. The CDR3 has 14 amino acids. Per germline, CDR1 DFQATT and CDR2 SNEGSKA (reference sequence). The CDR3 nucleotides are TGCAGTGCTAGAGGACAGGGAGGTTTTTCACCCCTCCACTTT. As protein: CSARGQGGFSPLHF.

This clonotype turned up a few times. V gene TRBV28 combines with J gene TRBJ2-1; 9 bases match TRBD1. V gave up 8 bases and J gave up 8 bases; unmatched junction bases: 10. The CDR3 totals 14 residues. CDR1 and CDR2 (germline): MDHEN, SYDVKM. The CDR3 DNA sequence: TGTGCCAGCCGACGGGACAGGGTGATCCATGAGCAGTTCTTC. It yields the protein CASRRDRVIHEQFF.

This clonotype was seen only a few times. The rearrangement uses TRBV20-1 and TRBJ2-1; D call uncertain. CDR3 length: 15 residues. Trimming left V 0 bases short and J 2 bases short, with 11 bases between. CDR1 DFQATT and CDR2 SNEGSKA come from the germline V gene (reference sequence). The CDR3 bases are TGCAGTGCTAGAGATCCCCTGGGGACCTACAATGAGCAGTTCTTC. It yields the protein CSARDPLGTYNEQFF.

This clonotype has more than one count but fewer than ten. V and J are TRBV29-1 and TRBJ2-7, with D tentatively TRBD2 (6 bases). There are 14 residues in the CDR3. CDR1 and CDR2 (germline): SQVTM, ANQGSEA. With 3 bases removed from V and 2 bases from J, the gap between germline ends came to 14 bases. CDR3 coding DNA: TGCAGCGTTGACGGCGTGGAGGGCGCCTACGAGCAGTACTTC. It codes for CSVDGVEGAYEQYF.

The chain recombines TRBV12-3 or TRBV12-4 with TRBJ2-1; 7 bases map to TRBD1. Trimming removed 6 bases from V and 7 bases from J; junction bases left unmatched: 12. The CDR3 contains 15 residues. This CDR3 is CASSRTGRPLNEQFF. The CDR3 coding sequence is TGTGCCAGCAGCCGGACAGGTCGCCCTTTGAATGAGCAGTTCTTC.

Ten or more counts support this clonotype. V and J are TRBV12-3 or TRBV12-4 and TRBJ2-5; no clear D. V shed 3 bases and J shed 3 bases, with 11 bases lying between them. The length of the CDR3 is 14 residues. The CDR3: CASSFSSSKETQYF. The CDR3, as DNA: TGTGCCAGCAGTTTTTCTTCTAGTAAAGAGACCCAGTACTTC.

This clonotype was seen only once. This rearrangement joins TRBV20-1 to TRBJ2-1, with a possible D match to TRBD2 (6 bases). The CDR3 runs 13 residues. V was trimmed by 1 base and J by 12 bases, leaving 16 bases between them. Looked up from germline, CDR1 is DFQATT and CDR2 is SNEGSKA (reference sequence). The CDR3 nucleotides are TGCAGTGCTAGAGGCCCCACCGGGGGAGGGCAGTTCTTC. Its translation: CSARGPTGGGQFF.

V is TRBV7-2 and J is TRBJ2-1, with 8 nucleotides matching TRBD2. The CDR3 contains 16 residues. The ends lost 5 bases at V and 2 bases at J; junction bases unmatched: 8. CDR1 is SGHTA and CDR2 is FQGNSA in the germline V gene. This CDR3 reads CASSLDILAAYNEQFF. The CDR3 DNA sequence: TGTGCCAGCAGCCTAGATATACTAGCGGCCTACAATGAGCAGTTCTTC.

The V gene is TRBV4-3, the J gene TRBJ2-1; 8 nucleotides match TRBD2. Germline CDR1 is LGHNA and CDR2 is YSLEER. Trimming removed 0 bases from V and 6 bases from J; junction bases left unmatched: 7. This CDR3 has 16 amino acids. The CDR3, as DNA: TGCGCCAGCAGCCAAGATTTCGGGAGGGGACTCAATGAGCAGTTCTTC. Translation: CASSQDFGRGLNEQFF.

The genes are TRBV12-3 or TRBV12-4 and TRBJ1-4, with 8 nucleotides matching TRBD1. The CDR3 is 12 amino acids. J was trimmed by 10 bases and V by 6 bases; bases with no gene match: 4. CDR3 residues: CASRTGQGKLFF. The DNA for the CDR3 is TGTGCCAGCAGGACAGGACAGGGAAAACTGTTTTTT.

CDR3 residues: CASSPLGEGETQYF. The CDR3 nucleotides are TGTGCCAGCAGCCCATTGGGGGAGGGAGAGACCCAGTACTTC. The rearrangement uses TRBV7-9 and TRBJ2-5, with 7 bases fitting TRBD2. With V trimmed by 5 bases and J by 4 bases, 7 bases remained unmatched. The CDR3 totals 14 residues. CDR1 SEHNR and CDR2 FQNEAQ come from the germline V gene (reference sequence).

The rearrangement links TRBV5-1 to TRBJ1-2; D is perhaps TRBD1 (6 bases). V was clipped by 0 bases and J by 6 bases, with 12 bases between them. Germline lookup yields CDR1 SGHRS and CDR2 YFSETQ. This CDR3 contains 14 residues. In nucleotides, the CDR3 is TGCGCCAGCAGCTTGGACAGGGCAGGGGATGGCTACACCTTC. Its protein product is CASSLDRAGDGYTF.

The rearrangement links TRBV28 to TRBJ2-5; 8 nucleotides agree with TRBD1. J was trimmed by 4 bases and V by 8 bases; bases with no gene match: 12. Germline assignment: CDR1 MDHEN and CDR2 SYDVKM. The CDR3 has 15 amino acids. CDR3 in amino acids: CASSTTGQVRETQYF. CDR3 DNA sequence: TGTGCCAGCTCCACGACGGGACAGGTCAGAGAGACCCAGTACTTC. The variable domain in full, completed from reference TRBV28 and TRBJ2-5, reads DVKVTQSSRYLVKRTGEKVFLECVQDMDHENMFWYRQDPGLGLRLIYFSYDVKMKEKGDIPEGYSVSREKKERFSLILESASTNQTSMYLCASSTTGQVRETQYFGPGTRLLVL.

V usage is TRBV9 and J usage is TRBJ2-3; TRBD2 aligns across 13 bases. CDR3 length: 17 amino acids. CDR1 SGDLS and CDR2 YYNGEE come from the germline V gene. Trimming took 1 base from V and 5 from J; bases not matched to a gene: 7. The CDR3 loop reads CASSVQPGLAGEDTQYF. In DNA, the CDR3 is TGTGCCAGCAGCGTACAGCCCGGACTAGCGGGAGAAGATACGCAGTATTTT. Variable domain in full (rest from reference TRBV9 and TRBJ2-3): DSGVTQTPKHLITATGQRVTLRCSPRSGDLSVYWYQQSLDQGLQFLIQYYNGEERAKGNILERFSAQQFPDLHSELNLSSLELGDSALYFCASSVQPGLAGEDTQYFGPGTRLTVL.

The DNA for the CDR3 is TGTGCCACCAGTGATTCGTCGGCGGCGAGGGCCAAAAACATTCAGTACTTC. This sequence encodes CATSDSSAARAKNIQYF. V gene TRBV24-1 combines with J gene TRBJ2-4, with D unresolved. CDR1 KGHDR and CDR2 SFDVKD come from the germline V gene. V lost 2 bases and J lost 1, with 14 bases in between. The CDR3 loop spans 17 amino acids.